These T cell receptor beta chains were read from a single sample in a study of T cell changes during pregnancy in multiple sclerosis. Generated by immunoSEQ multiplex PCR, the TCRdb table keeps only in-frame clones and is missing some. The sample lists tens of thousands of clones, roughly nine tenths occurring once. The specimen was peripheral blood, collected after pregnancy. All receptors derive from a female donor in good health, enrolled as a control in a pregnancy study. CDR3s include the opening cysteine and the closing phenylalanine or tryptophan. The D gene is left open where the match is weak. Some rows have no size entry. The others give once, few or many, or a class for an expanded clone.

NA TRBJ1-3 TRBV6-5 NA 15 TGTGCCAGCAGCTTGACACAGGGTTCTGGAAACACCATATATTTT CASSLTQGSGNTIYF
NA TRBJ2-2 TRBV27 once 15 NA CASSSSDRPAGELFF
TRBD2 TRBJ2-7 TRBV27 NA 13 TGTGCCAGTTCACGGGGGGGCTCCTACGAGCAGTACTTC CASSRGGSYEQYF
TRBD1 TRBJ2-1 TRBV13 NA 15 TGTGCCAGCAATTCTGGACAGGGGGGCTACAATGAGCAGTTCTTC CASNSGQGGYNEQFF
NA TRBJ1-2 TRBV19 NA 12 TGTGCCAGTAGTCGGGGACTTCCCGGCTACACCTTC CASSRGLPGYTF
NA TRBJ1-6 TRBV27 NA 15 TGTGCCAGCAGTTTAGAGGGCAGATTAAATTCACCCCTCCACTTT CASSLEGRLNSPLHF
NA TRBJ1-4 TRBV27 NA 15 TGTGCCAGCAGGACGACAGGATCCACTAATGAAAAACTGTTTTTT CASRTTGSTNEKLFF
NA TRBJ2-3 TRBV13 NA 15 TGTGCCAGCAGCGCACAGGGTACTAGCACAGATACGCAGTATTTT CASSAQGTSTDTQYF
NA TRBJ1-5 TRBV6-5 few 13 TGTGCCAGCAAAGAGGGGGAAAGTCAGCCCCAGCATTTT CASKEGESQPQHF
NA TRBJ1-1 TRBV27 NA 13 TGTGCCAGCAGTTTCAGGGGTCGCACTGAAGCTTTCTTT CASSFRGRTEAFF
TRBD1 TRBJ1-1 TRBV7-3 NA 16 TGTGCCAGCAGCCCCTTCGACAGGGGAGGGACCACTGAAGCTTTCTTT CASSPFDRGGTTEAFF
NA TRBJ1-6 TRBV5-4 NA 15 TGTGCCAGCAGCTTGAGCGGGGGCGATTATTCACCCCTCCACTTT CASSLSGGDYSPLHF
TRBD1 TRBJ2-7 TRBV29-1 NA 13 TGCAGCGGTGCACAGGGGAGCCCCTACGAGCAGTACTTC CSGAQGSPYEQYF
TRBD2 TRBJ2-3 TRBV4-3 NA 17 TGCGCCAGCAGCCAAGATCAAGCTAGCGGGGGGTCAGATACGCAGTATTTT CASSQDQASGGSDTQYF
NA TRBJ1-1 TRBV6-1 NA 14 TGTGCCAGCAGTGAACGCTCTGGGGCCACTGAAGCTTTCTTT CASSERSGATEAFF
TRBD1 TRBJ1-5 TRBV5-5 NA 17 TGTGCCAGCAGCTTGTTTGGCACAGGGGATAGCAATCAGCCCCAGCATTTT CASSLFGTGDSNQPQHF
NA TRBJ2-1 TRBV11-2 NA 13 TGTGCCAGCAGCTCCCTAAGATACAATGAGCAGTTCTTC CASSSLRYNEQFF
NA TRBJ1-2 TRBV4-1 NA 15 TGCGCCAGCAGCCCACGACAGATCACGGACTATGGCTACACCTTC CASSPRQITDYGYTF
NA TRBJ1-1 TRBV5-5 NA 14 TGTGCCAGCAGCTTGGAGGGGGTGAACACTGAAGCTTTCTTT CASSLEGVNTEAFF
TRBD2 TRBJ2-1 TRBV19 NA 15 TGTGCCAGTAGTATAGCGGGGGGACCCTACAATGAGCAGTTCTTC CASSIAGGPYNEQFF
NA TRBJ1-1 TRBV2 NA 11 TGTGCCAGCCGACAGGAGGCCCAAGCTTTCTTT CASRQEAQAFF
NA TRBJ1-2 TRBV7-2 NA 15 TGTGCCAGCAGCTTAGAATTGACAGAGAACTATGGCTACACCTTC CASSLELTENYGYTF
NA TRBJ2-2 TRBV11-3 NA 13 TGTGCCAGCAGCTCTTTTGACACCGGGGAGCTGTTTTTT CASSSFDTGELFF
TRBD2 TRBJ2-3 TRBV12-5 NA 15 TGTGCTAGTAGTCTAGCGGGGGGCCGCACAGATACGCAGTATTTT CASSLAGGRTDTQYF
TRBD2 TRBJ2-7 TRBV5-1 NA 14 TGCGCCAGCAGCTGGACTAGCGGGAGCTACGAGCAGTACTTC CASSWTSGSYEQYF
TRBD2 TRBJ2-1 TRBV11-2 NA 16 TGTGCCAGCAGCTTGTTGAGCGGGGGGAGCGCCAATGAGCAGTTCTTC CASSLLSGGSANEQFF
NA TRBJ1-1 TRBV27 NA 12 TGTGCCAGCAGACGAGGGAACACTGAAGCTTTCTTT CASRRGNTEAFF
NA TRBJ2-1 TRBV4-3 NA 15 TGCGCCAGCAGCCCTCTGAGGGGCGGGACCGGTGAGCAGTTCTTC CASSPLRGGTGEQFF